The 26 T cell receptor beta chains below come from one sample, sequenced in a study of blood T cell repertoires in COVID-19. Sequencing was performed with immunoSEQ multiplex PCR; in TCRdb, only in-frame clones are kept and a portion is missing. The sample consists of 95,000 to 150,000 clones, about 79% of them appearing once. The specimen was peripheral blood. The receptor set was obtained from a woman aged 70-85 years with acute or convalescent COVID-19.

This chain links TRBV6-1 with TRBJ1-5; 8 bases are shared with TRBD1. Trimming removed 4 bases from V and 4 bases from J; junction bases left unmatched: 9. Germline V gene sequence: CDR1 MNHNS, CDR2 SASEGT. The CDR3 consists of 16 residues. Written as DNA, the CDR3 is TGTGCCAGCAGTGGATTATCAGGGGGCGGGAATCAGCCCCAGCATTTT. As protein: CASSGLSGGGNQPQHF.

The J gene is TRBJ2-1, the V gene TRBV11-3; 8 bases match TRBD1. The length of the CDR3 is 15 residues. Germline V gene data show CDR1 as SGHNT and CDR2 as YENEEA. V lost 8 bases and J lost 1; bases outside the gene matches: 7. CDR3 sequence (DNA): TGTGCCAGCTCGATCGACAGGGGTTCCTACAATGAGCAGTTCTTC. Translation gives CASSIDRGSYNEQFF.

The V gene is TRBV29-1, the J gene TRBJ2-3, with D hard to call. Trimming pared 3 bases from V and 11 bases from J, leaving 9 bases between. CDR3 size: 10 residues. The germline V gene encodes CDR1 SQVTM and CDR2 ANQGSEA. The CDR3: CSVESAWQYF. DNA for the CDR3: TGCAGCGTTGAGAGTGCGTGGCAGTATTTT.

The genes are TRBV7-2 and TRBJ2-3; 12 bases fit TRBD2. The length of the CDR3 is 17 residues. Germline CDR1 and CDR2: SGHTA and FQGNSA. After removal of 4 bases from V and 1 base from J, the junction contained 6 bases not matched to a gene. The CDR3 region is CASSSSRTSGGTDTQYF. Written as DNA, the CDR3 is TGTGCCAGCAGCTCCAGCCGGACTAGCGGGGGCACAGATACGCAGTATTTT.

The chain recombines TRBV5-4 with TRBJ1-2, with D tentatively TRBD1 (6 bases). The CDR3 length is 14 residues. Trimming cost V 4 bases and J 6 bases, with 16 bases left between them. The germline V gene encodes CDR1 SGHNT and CDR2 YYREEE (reference sequence). The CDR3 DNA sequence: TGTGCCAGCAGCCCCGGGGGGGCGCGGAATGGCTACACCTTC. Its protein is CASSPGGARNGYTF.

The chain is built from TRBV6-5 and TRBJ1-2; a weak D match, TRBD1 (5 bases). Germline loops: CDR1 MNHEY, CDR2 SVGAGI. The CDR3 covers 14 residues. The ends were cut back, 8 bases at V and 0 bases at J, with 13 bases in the middle. The CDR3 is CASRAGWANYGYTF. CDR3 nucleotide sequence: TGTGCCAGCCGGGCAGGGTGGGCTAACTATGGCTACACCTTC.

This clone was seen many times. This chain connects TRBV27 to TRBJ1-2; maybe TRBD1 (6 bases). Germline values: CDR1 MNHEY, CDR2 SMNVEV (reference sequence). The CDR3 sequence is 12 residues long. The ends were cut back, 2 bases at V and 5 bases at J, with 6 bases in the middle. The DNA of the CDR3 is TGTGCCAGCAGTTTACAGGGGTATGGCTACACCTTC. It is translated as CASSLQGYGYTF.

The chain carries TRBV11-2 and TRBJ2-2; 10 bases line up with TRBD2. J lost 4 bases, V lost 5 bases, and 13 bases had no gene match. This CDR3 spans 18 amino acids. The V gene's germline CDR1 is SGHAT and CDR2 FQNNGV. The CDR3 loop reads CASSLSGGLGSGTGELFF. Written as DNA, the CDR3 is TGTGCCAGCAGCCTTAGCGGGGGGCTTGGTTCGGGCACCGGGGAGCTGTTTTTT.

This rearrangement joins TRBV6-6 to TRBJ2-3; TRBD2 agrees at 10 bases. Germline loops: CDR1 MNHNY, CDR2 SVGAGI (reference sequence). CDR3 length: 15 amino acids. V shed 7 bases and J 4 bases; nucleotides not matched to a gene: 8. The CDR3 nucleotides read TGTGCCAGCACCGTACTAGCGGGAACATCAGATACGCAGTATTTT. This sequence encodes CASTVLAGTSDTQYF.

The gene calls are TRBV7-8 and TRBJ1-6; 7 nucleotides align to TRBD1. CDR3 length: 16 amino acids. V shed 1 base, J shed 10 bases, and the junction held 10 bases outside the gene matches. Germline-derived CDR1 and CDR2 are SGHVS and FQNEAQ. CDR3 sequence: CASSLDTTGARSPLHF. The DNA of the CDR3 is TGTGCCAGCAGCTTAGACACAACAGGGGCTCGGTCACCCCTCCACTTT.

This clone was seen only once. The chain employs TRBV5-1 and TRBJ1-1, with D uncertain. Between the trimmed V and J ends, which lost 0 bases and 8 bases, there was a span of 11 bases. Looked up from germline, CDR1 is SGHRS and CDR2 is YFSETQ. The CDR3 is 13 amino acids. The CDR3: CASSLDPSGEAFF. As DNA, the CDR3 is TGCGCCAGCAGCTTGGATCCAAGCGGAGAAGCTTTCTTT.

The chain is built from TRBV2 and TRBJ1-1; weak D call: TRBD1 (5 bases). Trimming cost V 2 bases and J 5 bases, with 18 bases left between them. The CDR3 covers 16 residues. Per the germline V gene, CDR1 is SNHLY and CDR2 is FYNNEI. As DNA, the CDR3 is TGTGCCAGCAGTGAACTAGGGGCCACCGTTGGGACTGAAGCTTTCTTT. Encoded protein: CASSELGATVGTEAFF.

The chain is built from TRBV29-1 and TRBJ1-2; D not resolved. V was clipped by 4 bases and J by 1 base, with 7 bases between them. Looked up from germline, CDR1 is SQVTM and CDR2 is ANQGSEA. This CDR3 is 12 amino acids long. This chain's CDR3 is CSVVGINYGYTF. The CDR3 DNA follows: TGCAGCGTTGTGGGCATTAACTATGGCTACACCTTC.

The chain joins TRBV18 to TRBJ2-2, with TRBD1 as a possible D gene (6 bases). The CDR3 extends over 16 amino acids. V dropped 2 bases and J dropped 0 bases, with 10 bases sitting between them. The germline V gene has CDR1 KGHSH and CDR2 LQKENI. Here the CDR3 reads CASSPGQRANTGELFF. As DNA, the CDR3 is TGTGCCAGCTCACCAGGACAGCGCGCGAACACCGGGGAGCTGTTTTTT.

Here the CDR3 reads CASSPDRALSIQYF. Here the CDR3 DNA reads TGTGCCAGCAGCCCGGACAGGGCGTTAAGCATTCAGTACTTC. The chain recombines TRBV11-2 with TRBJ2-4, with 8 bases fitting TRBD1. CDR1 is SGHAT, CDR2 FQNNGV, per germline. J was trimmed by 9 bases and V by 5 bases; bases with no gene match: 9. This CDR3 region has 14 residues.

This clone has only one observation. This chain links TRBV30 with TRBJ1-2; D gene ambiguous. The CDR3 has 14 amino acids. V shed 1 base and J shed 8 bases, with 17 bases lying between them. Per germline, CDR1 GTSNPN and CDR2 SVGIG (reference sequence). The CDR3 nucleotides are TGTGCCTGGAGTGATTTGGCCTCTATGGGCGGCTACACCTTC. Protein product: CAWSDLASMGGYTF. The whole variable domain, filled in from reference TRBV30 and TRBJ1-2, reads SQTIHQWPATLVQPVGSPLSLECTVEGTSNPNLYWYRQAAGRGLQLLFYSVGIGQISSEVPQNLSASRPQDRQFILSSKKLLLSDSGFYLCAWSDLASMGGYTFGSGTRLTVV.

Only a few counts were recorded for this clone. CDR3 DNA: TGTGCCAGCAGCCTCGGGGGAAACACTGAAGCTTTCTTT. Translating gives CASSLGGNTEAFF. J is TRBJ1-1 and V is TRBV2, with a possible D match to TRBD1 (5 bases). The V end was cut by 6 bases, the J end by 2 bases, with 10 bases between. From germline, CDR1 is SNHLY and CDR2 FYNNEI. The CDR3 runs 13 residues.

V usage is TRBV24-1 and J usage is TRBJ2-2; 11 bases are shared with TRBD2. CDR1 KGHDR and CDR2 SFDVKD come from the germline V gene. This CDR3 comprises 16 residues. V dropped 5 bases and J dropped 3; count of bases not matched to a gene: 4. The chain's CDR3 is CATSGSGGADTGELFF. As DNA, the CDR3 is TGTGCCACCAGTGGTAGCGGGGGGGCGGACACCGGGGAGCTGTTTTTT.

The V call is TRBV9, the J call TRBJ2-3; D possibly corresponds to TRBD2 (6 bases). The CDR3 sequence is 14 residues long. Germline CDR1 is SGDLS and CDR2 is YYNGEE. V dropped 7 bases and J dropped 2 bases, with 14 bases sitting between them. The DNA of the CDR3 is TGTGCCAGCGCTTGGCGGGGCTTCACAGATACGCAGTATTTT. This encodes CASAWRGFTDTQYF.

The chain employs TRBV3-1 (or the pseudogene TRBV3-2) and TRBJ1-2, with 7 bases lining up with TRBD1. Germline loops: CDR1 LGHDT, CDR2 YNNKEL (reference sequence). This CDR3 has 13 residues. V lost 2 bases and J lost 7; bases outside the gene matches: 4. The CDR3 spells CASSQPTGSGYTF. As DNA, the CDR3 is TGTGCCAGCAGCCAACCGACAGGGAGTGGCTACACCTTC.

The chain uses TRBV6-5 and TRBJ2-1, with TRBD2 matching over 9 bases. The CDR3 is 13 amino acids. Germline V gene lookup returns CDR1 MNHEY and CDR2 SVGAGI. Trimming took 6 bases from V and 7 from J; bases not matched to a gene: 4. The CDR3 nucleotides read TGTGCCAGCAGGGCGGGGGGGAGGAATGAGCAGTTCTTC. Amino acids: CASRAGGRNEQFF.

This rearrangement joins TRBV10-1 to TRBJ1-1; possibly TRBD1 for D (5 bases). The CDR3 is 15 residues long. Germline values: CDR1 WNHNN, CDR2 SYGVQD (reference sequence). With 0 bases removed from V and 0 bases from J, the gap between germline ends came to 8 bases. The DNA of the CDR3 is TGCGCCAGCAGTGAGTCGCTAGGGGTGAACACTGAAGCTTTCTTT. It specifies CASSESLGVNTEAFF.

V and J are TRBV11-3 and TRBJ2-5; D is perhaps TRBD2 (5 bases). V was cut by 5 bases and J by 3 bases, with 10 bases left in between. CDR1 and CDR2 (germline): SGHNT, YENEEA. The CDR3 is 13 amino acids. As DNA, the CDR3 is TGTGCCAGCAGCCCACTAGTAAAAGAGACCCAGTACTTC. This codes for CASSPLVKETQYF.

J is TRBJ1-1 and V is TRBV2; D is possibly TRBD1 (5 bases). The germline gives CDR1 SNHLY, CDR2 FYNNEI. This CDR3 is built from 12 residues. Trimming removed 11 bases from V and 1 base from J, with 11 bases in between. CDR3 loop: CAGATGNTEAFF. The CDR3 nucleotides read TGTGCCGGGGCCACGGGGAACACTGAAGCTTTCTTT. Full variable domain (outside the CDR3, taken from reference TRBV2 and TRBJ1-1): EPEVTQTPSHQVTQMGQEVILRCVPISNHLYFYWYRQILGQKVEFLVSFYNNEISEKSEIFDDQFSVERPDGSNFTLKIRSTKLEDSAMYFCAGATGNTEAFFGQGTRLTVV.

Only one count was recorded for this clone. This chain uses TRBV7-3 with TRBJ2-5; 8 nucleotides align to TRBD1. Germline V gene data show CDR1 as SGHTA and CDR2 as FQGTGA. The CDR3 loop spans 13 amino acids. V shed 5 bases and J 5 bases; nucleotides not matched to a gene: 4. CDR3 amino acids: CASSPNRGETQYF. The CDR3 DNA reads as TGTGCCAGCAGCCCAAACAGGGGGGAGACCCAGTACTTC.

V is TRBV2 and J is TRBJ1-3; D gene ambiguous. V was pared by 7 bases and J by 1 base, with 8 bases between. The CDR3 loop spans 13 amino acids. Germline V lookup: CDR1 SNHLY, CDR2 FYNNEI. This CDR3 reads CASNLVSGNTIYF. The CDR3 DNA follows: TGTGCCAGCAACTTGGTTTCTGGAAACACCATATATTTT.